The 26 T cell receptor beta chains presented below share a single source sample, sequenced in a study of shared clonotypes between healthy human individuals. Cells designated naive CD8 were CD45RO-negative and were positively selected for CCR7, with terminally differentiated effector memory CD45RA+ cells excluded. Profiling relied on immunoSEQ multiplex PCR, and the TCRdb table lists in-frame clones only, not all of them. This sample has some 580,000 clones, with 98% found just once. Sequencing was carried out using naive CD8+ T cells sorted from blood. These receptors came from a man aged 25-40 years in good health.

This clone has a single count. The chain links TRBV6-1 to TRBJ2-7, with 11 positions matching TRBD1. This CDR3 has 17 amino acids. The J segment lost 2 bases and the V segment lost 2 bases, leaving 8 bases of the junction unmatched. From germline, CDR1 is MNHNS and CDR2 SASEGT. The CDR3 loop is CASSERGTGGFTYEQYF. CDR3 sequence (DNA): TGTGCCAGCAGTGAACGCGGGACAGGGGGATTCACCTACGAGCAGTACTTC.

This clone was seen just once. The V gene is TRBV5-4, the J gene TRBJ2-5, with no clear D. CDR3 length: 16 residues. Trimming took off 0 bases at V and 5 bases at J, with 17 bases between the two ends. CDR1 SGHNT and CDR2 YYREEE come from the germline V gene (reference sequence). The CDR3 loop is CASSLVGGPSSETQYF. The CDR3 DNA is TGTGCCAGCAGCTTGGTAGGCGGCCCCAGCTCGGAGACCCAGTACTTC. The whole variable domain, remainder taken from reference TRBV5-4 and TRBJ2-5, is ETGVTQSPTHLIKTRGQQVTLRCSSQSGHNTVSWYQQALGQGPQFIFQYYREEENGRGNFPPRFSGLQFPNYSSELNVNALELDDSALYLCASSLVGGPSSETQYFGPGTRLLVL.

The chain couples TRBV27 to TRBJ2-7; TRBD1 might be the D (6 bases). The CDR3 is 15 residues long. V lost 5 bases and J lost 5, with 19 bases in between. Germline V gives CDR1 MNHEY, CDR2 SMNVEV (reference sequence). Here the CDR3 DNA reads TGTGCCAGCAGTACTACAGGGTTATTGGGGGACGAGCAGTACTTC. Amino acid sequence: CASSTTGLLGDEQYF.

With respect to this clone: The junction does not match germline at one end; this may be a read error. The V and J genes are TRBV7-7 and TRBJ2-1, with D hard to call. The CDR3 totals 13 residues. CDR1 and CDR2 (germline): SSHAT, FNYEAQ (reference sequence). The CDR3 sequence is CASSVSYGNEQFF. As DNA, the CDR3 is TGTGCTAGCAGCGTATCGTACGGGAATGAGCAGTTCTTC. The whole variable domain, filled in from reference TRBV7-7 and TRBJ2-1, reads GAGVSQSPRYKVTKRGQDVTLRCDPISSHATLYWYQQALGQGPEFLTYFNYEAQPDKSGLPSDRFSAERPEGSISTLTIQRTEQRDSAMYRCASSVSYGNEQFFGPGTRLTVL.

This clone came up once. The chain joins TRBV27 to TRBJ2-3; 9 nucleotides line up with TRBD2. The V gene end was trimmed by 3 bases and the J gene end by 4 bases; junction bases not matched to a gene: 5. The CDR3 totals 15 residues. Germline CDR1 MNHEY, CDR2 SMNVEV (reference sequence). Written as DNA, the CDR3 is TGTGCCAGCAGTTTCTTGGCGGGAGGGGCAGATACGCAGTATTTT. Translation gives CASSFLAGGADTQYF.

CDR3 protein: CASGLNEQFF. Written as DNA, the CDR3 is TGTGCCAGTGGGCTCAATGAGCAGTTCTTC. The chain uses TRBV19 and TRBJ2-1; D is unresolved. Trimming removed 8 bases from V and 6 bases from J, with 5 bases in between. This CDR3 is 10 amino acids long. CDR1 and CDR2 (germline): LNHDA, SQIVND (reference sequence).

DNA of the CDR3: TGTGCCAGCAGAGCCGGGACAGGGTTTTACAATGAGCAGTTCTTC. Its protein is CASRAGTGFYNEQFF. This chain uses TRBV6-5 with TRBJ2-1, with 9 bases that match TRBD1. Germline V gene data show CDR1 as MNHEY and CDR2 as SVGAGI. The ends lost 6 bases at V and 4 bases at J; junction bases unmatched: 7. The CDR3 is made up of 15 amino acids.

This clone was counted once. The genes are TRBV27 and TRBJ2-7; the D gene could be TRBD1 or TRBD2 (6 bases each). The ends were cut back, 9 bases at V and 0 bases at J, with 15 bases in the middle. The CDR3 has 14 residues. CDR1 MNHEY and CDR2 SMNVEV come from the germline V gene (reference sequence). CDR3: CASQPGGSSYEQYF. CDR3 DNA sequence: TGTGCCAGTCAGCCCGGGGGCAGCTCCTACGAGCAGTACTTC.

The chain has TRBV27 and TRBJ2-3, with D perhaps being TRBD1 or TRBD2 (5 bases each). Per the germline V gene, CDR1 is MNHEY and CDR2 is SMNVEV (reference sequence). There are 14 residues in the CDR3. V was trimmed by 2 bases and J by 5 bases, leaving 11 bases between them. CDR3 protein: CASSLGGRGDTQYF. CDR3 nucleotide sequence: TGTGCCAGCAGTTTAGGGGGTCGGGGAGATACGCAGTATTTT.

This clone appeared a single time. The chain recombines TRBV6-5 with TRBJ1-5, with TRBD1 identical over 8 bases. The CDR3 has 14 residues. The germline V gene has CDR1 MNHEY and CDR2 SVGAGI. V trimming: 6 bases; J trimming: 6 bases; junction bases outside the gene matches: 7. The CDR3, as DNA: TGTGCCAGCAGACACCAGGGGGCCCGTCAGCCCCAGCATTTT. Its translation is CASRHQGARQPQHF.

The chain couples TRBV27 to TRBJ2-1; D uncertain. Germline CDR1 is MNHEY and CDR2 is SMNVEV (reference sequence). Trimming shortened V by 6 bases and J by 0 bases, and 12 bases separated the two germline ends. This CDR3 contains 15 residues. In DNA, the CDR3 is TGTGCCAGCAGCTTGCTTTTCCGCTCCTACAATGAGCAGTTCTTC. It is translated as CASSLLFRSYNEQFF.

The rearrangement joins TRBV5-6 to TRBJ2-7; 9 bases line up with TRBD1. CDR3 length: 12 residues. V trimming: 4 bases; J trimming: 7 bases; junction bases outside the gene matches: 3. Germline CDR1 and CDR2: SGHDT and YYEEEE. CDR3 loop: CASSKGTGEQYF. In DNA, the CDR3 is TGTGCCAGCAGCAAAGGGACAGGGGAGCAGTACTTC.

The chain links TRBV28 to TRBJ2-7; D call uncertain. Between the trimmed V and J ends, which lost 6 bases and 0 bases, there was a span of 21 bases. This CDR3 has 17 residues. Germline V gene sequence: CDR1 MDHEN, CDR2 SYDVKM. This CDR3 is CASSPSPGRMSSYEQYF. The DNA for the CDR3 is TGTGCCAGCAGCCCTTCTCCCGGCAGAATGAGCTCCTACGAGCAGTACTTC.

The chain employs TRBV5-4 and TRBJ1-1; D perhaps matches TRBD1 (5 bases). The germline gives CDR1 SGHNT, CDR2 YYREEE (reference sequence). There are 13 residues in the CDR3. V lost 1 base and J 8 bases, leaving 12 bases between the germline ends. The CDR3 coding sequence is TGTGCCAGCAGCTTGTGGGGGAGCGAGGAAGCTTTCTTT. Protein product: CASSLWGSEEAFF.

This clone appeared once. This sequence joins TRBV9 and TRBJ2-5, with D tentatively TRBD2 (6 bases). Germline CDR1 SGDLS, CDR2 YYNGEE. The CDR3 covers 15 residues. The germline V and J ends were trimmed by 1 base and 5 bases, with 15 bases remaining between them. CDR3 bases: TGTGCCAGCAGCGTATACGGGAGCGTGGTGGAGACCCAGTACTTC. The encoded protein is CASSVYGSVVETQYF. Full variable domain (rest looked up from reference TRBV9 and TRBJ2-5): DSGVTQTPKHLITATGQRVTLRCSPRSGDLSVYWYQQSLDQGLQFLIQYYNGEERAKGNILERFSAQQFPDLHSELNLSSLELGDSALYFCASSVYGSVVETQYFGPGTRLLVL.

The CDR3 bases are TGTGCCAGCAGCTTAGAGCCGACCTACGAGCAGTACTTC. This gives the protein CASSLEPTYEQYF. The rearrangement links TRBV7-2 to TRBJ2-7; unclear D gene. Germline lookup yields CDR1 SGHTA and CDR2 FQGNSA. V dropped 1 base and J dropped 2 bases, with 6 bases sitting between them. The CDR3 length is 13 residues.

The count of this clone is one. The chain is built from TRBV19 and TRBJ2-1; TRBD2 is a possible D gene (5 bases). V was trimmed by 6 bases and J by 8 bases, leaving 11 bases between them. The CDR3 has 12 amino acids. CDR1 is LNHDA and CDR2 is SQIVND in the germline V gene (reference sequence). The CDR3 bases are TGTGCCAGTAGCACTACCGGGGATGAGCAGTTCTTC. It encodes CASSTTGDEQFF.

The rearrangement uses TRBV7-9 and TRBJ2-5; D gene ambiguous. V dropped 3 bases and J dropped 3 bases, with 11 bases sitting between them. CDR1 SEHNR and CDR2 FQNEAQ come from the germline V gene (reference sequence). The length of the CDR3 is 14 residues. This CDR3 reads CASSLLEPEETQYF. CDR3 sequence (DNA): TGTGCCAGCAGCTTGTTAGAGCCTGAAGAGACCCAGTACTTC.

CDR3 loop: CASSPKGGATYGNTIYF. The CDR3 bases are TGTGCCAGCAGCCCGAAGGGGGGGGCAACTTATGGAAACACCATATATTTT. This rearrangement joins TRBV7-9 to TRBJ1-3, with D perhaps TRBD1 (6 bases). V lost 5 bases and J 3 bases, leaving 20 bases between the germline ends. Germline CDR1 and CDR2: SEHNR and FQNEAQ (reference sequence). The CDR3 loop spans 17 amino acids.

CDR3 coding DNA: TGTGCCAGCAGTGAAGCTGGGGGGCTGTACGAGCAGTACTTC. It translates to CASSEAGGLYEQYF. This sequence joins TRBV6-1 and TRBJ2-7; TRBD1 or TRBD2 may be the D gene (6 bases each). Deletions cut 0 bases from V and 4 bases from J, with 10 bases between. The CDR3 is 14 residues long. CDR1 and CDR2 (germline): MNHNS, SASEGT.

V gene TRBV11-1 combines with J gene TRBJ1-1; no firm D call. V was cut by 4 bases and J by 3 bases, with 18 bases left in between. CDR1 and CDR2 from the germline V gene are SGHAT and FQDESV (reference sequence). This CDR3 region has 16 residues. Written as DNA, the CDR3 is TGTGCCAGCAGCTCCGAATCAGGTATAGACTACACTGAAGCTTTCTTT. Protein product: CASSSESGIDYTEAFF. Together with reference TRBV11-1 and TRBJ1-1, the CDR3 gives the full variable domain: EAEVAQSPRYKITEKSQAVAFWCDPISGHATLYWYRQILGQGPELLVQFQDESVVDDSQLPKDRFSAERLKGVDSTLKIQPAELGDSAMYLCASSSESGIDYTEAFFGQGTRLTVV.

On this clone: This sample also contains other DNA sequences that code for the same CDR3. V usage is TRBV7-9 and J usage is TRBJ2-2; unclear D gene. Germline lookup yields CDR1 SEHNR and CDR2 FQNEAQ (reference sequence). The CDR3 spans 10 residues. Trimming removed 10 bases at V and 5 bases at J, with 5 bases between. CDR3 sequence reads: CATSTGELFF. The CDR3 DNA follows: TGTGCCACATCGACCGGGGAGCTGTTTTTT. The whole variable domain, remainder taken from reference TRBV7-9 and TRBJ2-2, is DTGVSQNPRHKITKRGQNVTFRCDPISEHNRLYWYRQTLGQGPEFLTYFQNEAQLEKSRLLSDRFSAERPKGSFSTLEIQRTEQGDSAMYLCATSTGELFFGEGSRLTVL.

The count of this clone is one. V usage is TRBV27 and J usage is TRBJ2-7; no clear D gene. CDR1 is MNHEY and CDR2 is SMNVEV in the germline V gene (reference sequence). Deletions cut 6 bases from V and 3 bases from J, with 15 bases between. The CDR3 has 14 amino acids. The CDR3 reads CASRTGPNFYEQYF. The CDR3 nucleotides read TGTGCCAGCAGGACCGGACCCAACTTCTACGAGCAGTACTTC.

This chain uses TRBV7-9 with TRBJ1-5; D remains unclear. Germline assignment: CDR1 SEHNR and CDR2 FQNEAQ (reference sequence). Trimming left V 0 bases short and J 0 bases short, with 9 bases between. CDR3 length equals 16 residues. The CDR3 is CASSLAGNGSNQPQHF. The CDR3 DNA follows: TGTGCCAGCAGCTTAGCCGGGAACGGTAGCAATCAGCCCCAGCATTTT.

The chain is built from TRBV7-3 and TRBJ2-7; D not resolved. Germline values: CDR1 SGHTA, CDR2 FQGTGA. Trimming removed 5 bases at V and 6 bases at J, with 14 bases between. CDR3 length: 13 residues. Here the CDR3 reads CASSRIPEGEQYF. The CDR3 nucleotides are TGTGCCAGCAGCCGAATCCCGGAAGGCGAGCAGTACTTC.

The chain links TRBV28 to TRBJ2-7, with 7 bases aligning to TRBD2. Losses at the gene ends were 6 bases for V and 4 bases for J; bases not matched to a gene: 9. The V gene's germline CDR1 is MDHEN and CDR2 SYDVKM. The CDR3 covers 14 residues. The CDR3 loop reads CASRKLAETYEQYF. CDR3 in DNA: TGTGCCAGCAGAAAGCTAGCGGAGACGTACGAGCAGTACTTC.